This T cell receptor beta chain is drawn from a study of glioma-infiltrating T cells. General observations from the study: Non-neoplastic patients had below-expected tissue-blood divergence, while all gliomas exceeded expectation. Very few CDR3 sequences were shared between tissue and blood.

Germline values: CDR1 SGHTA, CDR2 FQGNSA. V was cut by 5 bases and J by 11 bases, with 18 bases left in between. The CDR3 runs 13 residues. Amplification of TCR alpha and beta CDR3 regions from RNA used iRepertoire nested multiplex PCR. Tissue mRNA or PBMC total RNA, roughly 85-450 ng, went into one-step reverse transcription and amplification. In TCRdb, the multiplex PCR reads were re-called with MiXCR into one record per CDR3 protein. The data hold 150,000 or so distinct CDR3 sequences, with around 42% observed a single time. Remarks on this clonotype: The antigen is not known.

The sequence was obtained from a human donor with low-grade glioma or glioblastoma, undergoing nonglioma brain surgery, or in good health (not recorded which). The sequencing input was glioma tissue, nonneoplastic brain tissue, or PBMCs (not recorded which). The rearrangement uses TRBV7-2 and TRBJ1-1; the D gene is possibly TRBD1 (6 bases). Here the CDR3 DNA reads TGTGCCAGCAGCCAGACTCGGGACACCGGCGCTTTCTTT. It translates to CASSQTRDTGAFF.